Below are 25 T cell receptor beta chains sequenced from a single sample in a study of blood T cells in healthy people across ages. A J-beta primer mix and a sample-barcoded 5' primer were used in a second PCR of about 7 to 11 cycles. Each CDR3 protein gets one entry after TCRdb re-called the 5' RACE reads with MiXCR. The repertoire holds nearly 800,000 distinct CDR3 sequences, with roughly 25% as singletons. These data were also reused for a study on T cells of mothers and their children.

Sample: blood. The receptors were gathered from a boy aged 5-17 years in good health.

CDR3 residues: CASSQDMWGQHGTQYF. The CDR3 nucleotides read TGCGCCAGCAGCCAAGATATGTGGGGACAGCACGGGACCCAGTACTTC. The chain links TRBV4-3 to TRBJ2-5; 7 positions agree with TRBD1. The germline gives CDR1 LGHNA, CDR2 YSLEER. The CDR3 covers 16 residues. J was trimmed by 7 bases and V by 0 bases; bases with no gene match: 11.

V and J are TRBV4-1 and TRBJ1-2, with D possibly being TRBD1 (6 bases). Germline CDR1 and CDR2: MGHRA and YSYEKL. V was cut by 4 bases and J by 4 bases, with 25 bases left in between. The CDR3 is 18 residues long. DNA for the CDR3: TGCGCCAGCAGCCTAGCTCCTTCCGGACAGAATCCTATCTATGGCTACACCTTC. This translates into CASSLAPSGQNPIYGYTF.

This clonotype appeared a few times. In DNA, the CDR3 is TGTGCCAGCAGTTACGGGACAGCCTACAATGAGCAGTTCTTC. Protein sequence: CASSYGTAYNEQFF. The chain recombines TRBV6-5 with TRBJ2-1, with 7 bases matching TRBD1. The germline V gene encodes CDR1 MNHEY and CDR2 SVGAGI. The junction had 0 bases not matched to a gene; V was cut back by 2 bases and J by 2 bases. The CDR3 runs to 14 residues.

The rearrangement joins TRBV7-9 to TRBJ2-5; D not certain. This CDR3 has 16 amino acids. Deletions cut 1 base from V and 2 bases from J, with 14 bases between. Per the germline V gene, CDR1 is SEHNR and CDR2 is FQNEAQ (reference sequence). The CDR3 DNA reads TGTGCCAGCAGCTTAGGCCCCAGAGGAGATCAAGAGACCCAGTACTTC. This encodes CASSLGPRGDQETQYF.

The sample holds many counts of this clonotype. The genes are TRBV7-2 and TRBJ2-3; D is unclear. Germline CDR1 SGHTA, CDR2 FQGNSA. Trimming pared 3 bases from V and 2 bases from J, leaving 6 bases between. This CDR3 has 13 amino acids. The CDR3 bases are TGTGCCAGCAGCTTGGATATCACAGATACGCAGTATTTT. Its protein product is CASSLDITDTQYF.

CDR3: CASSWAQSQETQYF. The CDR3, as DNA: TGTGCCAGCAGCTGGGCCCAGTCCCAAGAGACCCAGTACTTC. The chain combines TRBV6-6 with TRBJ2-5; D is unclear. CDR1 and CDR2 from the germline V gene are MNHNY and SVGAGI (reference sequence). Trimming shortened V by 6 bases and J by 1 base, and 12 bases separated the two germline ends. The CDR3 totals 14 residues.

Only one count was recorded for this clonotype. The V call is TRBV12-3 or TRBV12-4, the J call TRBJ2-7, with 7 bases lining up with TRBD1. V shed 5 bases and J 9 bases; nucleotides not matched to a gene: 13. The CDR3 extends over 14 amino acids. Here the CDR3 DNA reads TGTGCCAGCAGTACAGGGGATAAGGTCTATTTGCAGTACTTC. It is translated as CASSTGDKVYLQYF.

The table lists this clonotype with a few counts. The rearrangement uses TRBV7-3 and TRBJ2-1, with 7 bases lining up with TRBD2. CDR1 is SGHTA and CDR2 is FQGTGA in the germline V gene. The V gene end was trimmed by 2 bases and the J gene end by 2 bases; junction bases not matched to a gene: 9. This CDR3 is built from 17 residues. CDR3 sequence reads: CASSLRGGSGPYNEQFF. The CDR3 nucleotides read TGTGCCAGCAGCTTACGCGGCGGGAGTGGCCCCTACAATGAGCAGTTCTTC.

This clonotype has only a few counts. V usage is TRBV5-1 and J usage is TRBJ2-6; 11 bases map to TRBD2. Germline lookup yields CDR1 SGHRS and CDR2 YFSETQ. The length of the CDR3 is 17 residues. Trimming at V came to 4 bases and at J to 0 bases, leaving 3 bases not matched to a gene. The CDR3 here is CASSRGTSGSGANVLTF. In DNA, the CDR3 is TGCGCCAGCAGCAGGGGGACTAGCGGCTCTGGGGCCAACGTCCTGACTTTC.

For the CDR3, the DNA is TGTGCCAGCAACAATGGGGGGACCTCTGGAAACACCATATATTTT. Its protein product is CASNNGGTSGNTIYF. The rearrangement joins TRBV28 to TRBJ1-3, with D possibly being TRBD1 (5 bases). This CDR3 is 15 amino acids long. The germline V and J ends were trimmed by 7 bases and 0 bases, with 13 bases remaining between them. CDR1 is MDHEN and CDR2 is SYDVKM in the germline V gene.

This clonotype was observed many times. This chain uses TRBV28 with TRBJ1-5; D not certain. The CDR3 sequence is 11 residues long. Deletions cut 6 bases from V and 11 bases from J, with 11 bases between. Germline CDR1 MDHEN, CDR2 SYDVKM. The CDR3 loop reads CASSKTSAQHF. The CDR3 DNA reads TGTGCCAGCAGCAAGACCTCAGCCCAGCATTTT.

The chain recombines TRBV7-9 with TRBJ2-1; tentatively, D is TRBD2 (5 bases). The J call may not be correct, given that the DNA end is closer to TRBJ2-7. The CDR3 sequence is 16 residues long. Germline-derived CDR1 and CDR2 are SEHNR and FQNEAQ (reference sequence). The CDR3 DNA reads as TGTGCCAGCAGCTTAGAGGCTAGCTCTAGCTCCTACGAGCAGTACTTC. Residues: CASSLEASSSSYEQYF.

This clonotype was detected a few times. The chain joins TRBV29-1 to TRBJ2-5; D possibly corresponds to TRBD2 (6 bases). This CDR3 has 10 residues. With 6 bases removed from V and 6 bases from J, the gap between germline ends came to 8 bases. Germline loops: CDR1 SQVTM, CDR2 ANQGSEA. The CDR3 spells CSVGGQTQYF. In DNA form, the CDR3 reads TGCAGCGTGGGAGGACAGACCCAGTACTTC.

A few counts support this clonotype. This sequence joins TRBV10-3 and TRBJ2-3, with unresolved D. Germline V CDR1 and CDR2: ENHRY, SYGVKD. V was clipped by 6 bases and J by 6 bases, with 22 bases between them. This CDR3 is built from 16 residues. The CDR3 bases are TGTGCCATCAGCCCCGACTCCCACTCTGGTCTCGATACGCAGTATTTT. Translating gives CAISPDSHSGLDTQYF.

In this sample, this clonotype turned up a few times. The junction departs from germline at one end; a sequencing error may be responsible. V usage is TRBV10-2 and J usage is TRBJ1-4; D is possibly TRBD1 (5 bases). The CDR3 spans 15 residues. Germline lookup yields CDR1 WSHSY and CDR2 SAAADI. CDR3 amino acids: CVSSESPGLNEELFF. For the CDR3, the DNA is TGCGTCAGCAGTGAGTCGCCGGGGCTAAATGAAGAACTGTTTTTT.

This clonotype was picked up a small number of times. J is TRBJ2-5 and V is TRBV7-2, with 16 bases that match TRBD2. Judging by the DNA end, TRBJ2-1 fits better; the J call may be wrong. Per the germline V gene, CDR1 is SGHTA and CDR2 is FQGNSA. This CDR3 contains 17 residues. CDR3 nucleotides: TGTGCCAGCAGCTCCCTTGGGACTAGCGGGAGGGGGAATGAGCAGTTCTTC. Its protein is CASSSLGTSGRGNEQFF.

J is TRBJ2-7 and V is TRBV27; TRBD1 matches 11 bases. The germline V gene encodes CDR1 MNHEY and CDR2 SMNVEV (reference sequence). The trim removed 8 bases at V and 4 bases at J, leaving 10 bases unmatched. The CDR3 sequence is 15 residues long. CDR3 residues: CASQDRGPPGYEQYF. The CDR3 DNA follows: TGTGCCAGCCAGGACAGGGGGCCTCCGGGTTACGAGCAGTACTTC.

The chain couples TRBV5-1 to TRBJ2-7; the D is unclear. The V and J ends lost 4 bases and 6 bases respectively, with 14 bases between them. Germline values: CDR1 SGHRS, CDR2 YFSETQ. The CDR3 runs to 13 residues. The CDR3: CASSPVEKGEQYF. CDR3 bases: TGCGCCAGCAGCCCGGTGGAAAAGGGCGAGCAGTACTTC. The full variable domain, rest sourced from reference TRBV5-1 and TRBJ2-7, is KAGVTQTPRYLIKTRGQQVTLSCSPISGHRSVSWYQQTPGQGLQFLFEYFSETQRNKGNFPGRFSGRQFSNSRSEMNVSTLELGDSALYLCASSPVEKGEQYFGPGTRLTVT.

This clonotype was detected only a few times. CDR3 nucleotide sequence: TGTGCCAGCAGCTTAGACGGGGGTGGAGAAGCTTTCTTT. Its translation is CASSLDGGGEAFF. The V and J genes are TRBV7-6 and TRBJ1-1, with TRBD1 as a possible D gene (5 bases). The V end was cut by 1 base, the J end by 8 bases, with 11 bases between. The CDR3 is 13 residues long. The germline gives CDR1 SGHVS, CDR2 FNYEAQ.

This clonotype showed up just a few times. The chain links TRBV7-6 to TRBJ2-3; D is perhaps TRBD2 (5 bases). The CDR3 is 16 amino acids. V lost 5 bases and J 1 base, leaving 16 bases between the germline ends. Germline CDR1 SGHVS, CDR2 FNYEAQ. The CDR3 loop reads CASSPGLGGRTDTQYF. The CDR3 bases are TGTGCCAGCAGCCCCGGTTTGGGCGGGCGCACAGATACGCAGTATTTT.

In this sample, this clonotype turned up a few times. The V gene is TRBV7-8, the J gene TRBJ1-4, with D maybe TRBD1 (5 bases). The germline V gene encodes CDR1 SGHVS and CDR2 FQNEAQ. There are 15 residues in the CDR3. V dropped 7 bases and J dropped 3 bases, with 15 bases sitting between them. CDR3 coding DNA: TGTGCCAGCACCGGTTGGGGGTACGCTAATGAAAAACTGTTTTTT. The encoded protein is CASTGWGYANEKLFF.

Notes on this clonotype: At one of its ends the junction is not consistent with the germline gene, which may arise from a read error. The rearrangement links TRBV7-2 to TRBJ2-7; 11 bases map to TRBD1. CDR1 is SGHTA and CDR2 is FQGNSA in the germline V gene. The CDR3 is 20 residues long. CDR3 bases: TGTGTCAGCAGCGCACGTTGGGGGACAGGGGGAGCCCAGGGCTCCTACGAGCAGTACTTC. Translation: CVSSARWGTGGAQGSYEQYF. Based on the CDR3 plus reference TRBV7-2 and TRBJ2-7, the full variable domain is GAGVSQSPSNKVTEKGKDVELRCDPISGHTALYWYRQSLGQGLEFLIYFQGNSAPDKSGLPSDRFSAERTGGSVSTLTIQRTQQEDSAVYLCVSSARWGTGGAQGSYEQYFGPGTRLTVT.

In this sample, this clonotype turned up a few times. The rearrangement links TRBV29-1 to TRBJ2-4; 8 nucleotides match TRBD1. CDR1 and CDR2 (germline): SQVTM, ANQGSEA. J gave up 2 bases and V 4 bases, and 1 base lay outside the gene matches. The CDR3 spans 13 residues. The CDR3 sequence is CSVGTGPKNIQYF. DNA of the CDR3: TGCAGCGTTGGGACAGGGCCCAAAAACATTCAGTACTTC. Supplemented by reference TRBV29-1 and TRBJ2-4, the full variable domain reads SAVISQKPSRDICQRGTSLTIQCQVDSQVTMMFWYRQQPGQSLTLIATANQGSEATYESGFVIDKFPISRPNLTFSTLTVSNMSPEDSSIYLCSVGTGPKNIQYFGAGTRLSVL.

This rearrangement joins TRBV6-5 to TRBJ1-2; 8 nucleotides match TRBD1. This CDR3 comprises 13 residues. V shed 7 bases, J shed 6 bases, and the junction held 7 bases outside the gene matches. Germline values: CDR1 MNHEY, CDR2 SVGAGI. Here the CDR3 reads CASTAPGGNGYTF. The CDR3 nucleotides read TGTGCCAGCACCGCTCCAGGGGGCAATGGCTACACCTTC.

The chain recombines TRBV29-1 with TRBJ2-6; D uncertain. V was clipped by 0 bases and J by 0 bases, with 12 bases between them. Germline CDR1 is SQVTM and CDR2 is ANQGSEA. The CDR3 has 17 residues. CDR3 region: CSVEEGSFSSGANVLTF. CDR3 nucleotide sequence: TGCAGCGTTGAAGAAGGCAGTTTTAGCTCTGGGGCCAACGTCCTGACTTTC.